This T cell receptor beta chain was retrieved from a study of follicular helper T cells after annual influenza vaccination. The study's findings and limits: Yearly vaccinations repeatedly recalled conserved clonotypes in ICOS+CD38+ cTfh.

Trimming removed 0 bases at V and 9 bases at J, with 22 bases between. Germline loops: CDR1 SGHDT, CDR2 YYEEEE. The CDR3 consists of 16 residues. Stated time point: 2014-2015 season, pre-vaccination. Adults received seasonal inactivated influenza vaccine, with sorted blood CD4 subsets sequenced before and after. Each time point used roughly 40 to 110 mL of blood. Sorted cTfh were non-naive CD4+CXCR5+PD-1+, either ICOS+CD38+ or ICOS-CD38-. Profiled with immunoSEQ multiplex PCR; TCRdb holds only in-frame clones, not every one. The data show approximately 30,000 clones, 80% to 90% seen once. Points on this clone: Its matching antigen is unknown.

The source of this sequence is an adult who received the influenza vaccine. This sample comprised CXCR5+ CD38- circulating T follicular helper cells from blood, obtained on the day of influenza vaccination. The subset: circulating Tfh, non-naive CD4+CXCR5+PD-1+ (ICOS+CD38+ or ICOS-CD38-). The chain combines TRBV5-6 with TRBJ2-7; possible D gene TRBD2, 6 bases. CDR3 region: CASSLGLTSGPSGQYF. The CDR3 DNA is TGTGCCAGCAGCTTGGGTCTGACTAGTGGGCCCTCAGGGCAGTACTTC. The full variable domain, its missing parts supplied by reference TRBV5-6 and TRBJ2-7, is DAGVTQSPTHLIKTRGQQVTLRCSPKSGHDTVSWYQQALGQGPQFIFQYYEEEERQRGNFPDRFSGHQFPNYSSELNVNALLLGDSALYLCASSLGLTSGPSGQYFGPGTRLTVT.